The 24 T cell receptor beta chains below come from one sample, sequenced in a study of Graves' ophthalmopathy and Graves' hyperthyroidism. RNA transcripts were the source from which TCR beta CDR3 regions were amplified. HTBI-primed first-round RT-PCR preceded second-round multiplex PCR. TCRdb re-called the multiplex PCR reads through MiXCR, storing one row per CDR3 protein. The table has 900,000 to 1,200,000 distinct CDR3 sequences, about two fifths seen once; the top ten hold 11%. The sequencing input was peripheral blood or thyroid tissue (not recorded which). These TCRs come from an adult man with Graves' hyperthyroidism.

Points on this clonotype: Mismatch with germline at one junction end may stem from a read error. The chain couples TRBV20-1 to TRBJ2-2, with a weak D call TRBD2 (5 bases). Germline CDR1 reads DFQATT; CDR2 reads SNEGSKA (reference sequence). The CDR3 has 13 residues. The CDR3 DNA reads TGCAGTGCTGGAAACATGAACACCGGGGAGCTGCTTTTT. Its translation: CSAGNMNTGELLF.

This clonotype has ten or more counts. The chain has TRBV7-6 and TRBJ1-5; D ambiguous. This CDR3 is 13 amino acids long. Germline V gene sequence: CDR1 SGHVS, CDR2 FNYEAQ. V lost 0 bases to trimming and J lost 4 bases, with 4 bases between them. This CDR3 is CASSLAPNQPQHF. The CDR3, as DNA: TGTGCCAGCAGCTTAGCTCCGAATCAGCCCCAGCATTTT.

This clonotype was counted ten times or more. J is TRBJ1-4 and V is TRBV4-3; no clear D gene. V was clipped by 0 bases and J by 5 bases, with 10 bases between them. Germline V gene sequence: CDR1 LGHNA, CDR2 YSLEER. The CDR3 runs to 15 residues. The CDR3 sequence: CASSQDLRKNEKLFF. DNA of the CDR3: TGCGCCAGCAGCCAAGACCTTCGGAAGAATGAAAAACTGTTTTTT.

Notes on this clonotype: A clone one base away is much larger, so this may be a read error. V and J are TRBV7-2 and TRBJ2-2, with a possible D match to TRBD2 (5 bases). The V gene lost 5 bases and the J gene lost 0 bases, with 16 bases spanning the gap. There are 17 residues in the CDR3. The V gene's germline CDR1 is SGHTA and CDR2 FQGNSA. DNA for the CDR3: TGTGCCAGCAGCCGTCGGGAACTGACGACGAACACCGGGGAGCTGTTTTTT. Amino acids: CASSRRELTTNTGELFF.

This chain joins TRBV29-1 and TRBJ2-7, with TRBD2 matching 9 bases. V shed 7 bases, J shed 5 bases, and the junction held 9 bases outside the gene matches. Germline V gives CDR1 SQVTM, CDR2 ANQGSEA. CDR3 length: 13 residues. Here the CDR3 reads CSDSGSGRDEQYF. CDR3 nucleotides: TGCAGCGACTCAGGTAGCGGGAGAGACGAGCAGTACTTC.

CDR3 sequence reads: CASRTGQGGQETQYF. DNA of the CDR3: TGTGCCAGCAGAACGGGACAGGGGGGACAAGAGACCCAGTACTTC. The chain links TRBV7-9 to TRBJ2-5; TRBD1 aligns across 11 bases. The V gene's germline CDR1 is SEHNR and CDR2 FQNEAQ (reference sequence). This CDR3 region has 15 residues. The J segment lost 2 bases and the V segment lost 6 bases, leaving 5 bases of the junction unmatched.

Many counts were recorded for this clonotype. The chain carries TRBV11-2 and TRBJ2-5; D gene unclear. There are 12 residues in the CDR3. Germline loops: CDR1 SGHAT, CDR2 FQNNGV. Trimming pared 0 bases from V and 7 bases from J, leaving 6 bases between. The CDR3, as DNA: TGTGCCAGCAGCTTAGAACCCGGGACCCAGTACTTC. Protein sequence: CASSLEPGTQYF.

Comment on this clonotype: This may be a read error: a much more frequent sequence differs by one nucleotide. The chain carries TRBV20-1 and TRBJ2-7; TRBD2 aligns across 11 bases. The CDR3 consists of 17 residues. CDR1 and CDR2 (germline): DFQATT, SNEGSKA (reference sequence). The trim removed 1 base at V and 1 base at J, leaving 9 bases unmatched. CDR3 region: CSARVTRTSGSSYEQYF. The CDR3 DNA sequence: TGCAGTGCTAGAGTCACCCGAACTAGCGGGAGTTCCTACGAGCAGTACTTC.

This clonotype appeared many times. The chain has TRBV7-8 and TRBJ1-1; possible D gene TRBD1, 5 bases. The CDR3 length is 13 residues. V was trimmed by 2 bases and J by 10 bases, leaving 14 bases between them. Germline CDR1 is SGHVS and CDR2 is FQNEAQ. This CDR3 is CASSLNQQGVAFF. The DNA of the CDR3 is TGTGCCAGCAGCTTAAATCAGCAGGGTGTAGCTTTCTTT.

This clonotype was recorded many times. This chain connects TRBV20-1 to TRBJ2-5, with TRBD2 matching 7 bases. Germline CDR1 reads DFQATT; CDR2 reads SNEGSKA (reference sequence). CDR3 length equals 16 residues. The DNA for the CDR3 is TGCAACCCTAGCGGATTTGTTGCGGAGGAACAAGAGACCCAGTACTTC. It is translated as CNPSGFVAEEQETQYF.

The chain recombines TRBV28 with TRBJ2-7, with D perhaps matching TRBD2 (6 bases). In germline, CDR1 is MDHEN, CDR2 SYDVKM. Trimming removed 4 bases at V and 12 bases at J, with 19 bases between. There are 13 residues in the CDR3. The CDR3 spells CASSSIRGTAGYF. Written as DNA, the CDR3 is TGTGCCAGCAGTTCCATACGGGGGACCGCAGGGTACTTC.

This clonotype came up a few times. The rearrangement joins TRBV20-1 to TRBJ1-2; no clear D gene. V was clipped by 2 bases and J by 4 bases, with 8 bases between them. Per germline, CDR1 DFQATT and CDR2 SNEGSKA (reference sequence). The CDR3 covers 12 residues. CDR3: CSARSDFYGYTF. CDR3 in DNA: TGCAGTGCTAGATCGGATTTCTATGGCTACACCTTC.

The CDR3 here is CASRETGFNEKLFF. CDR3 coding DNA: TGTGCCAGCAGGGAGACAGGGTTTAATGAAAAACTGTTTTTT. This sequence joins TRBV27 and TRBJ1-4; 7 positions agree with TRBD1. After removal of 6 bases from V and 4 bases from J, the junction contained 5 bases not matched to a gene. Germline V gives CDR1 MNHEY, CDR2 SMNVEV (reference sequence). This CDR3 region has 14 residues.

The chain has TRBV20-1 and TRBJ1-5; D unclear. Trimming took off 1 base at V and 2 bases at J, with 9 bases between the two ends. The CDR3 covers 14 residues. In germline, CDR1 is DFQATT, CDR2 SNEGSKA (reference sequence). CDR3 protein: CSARVSVGNQPQHF. The DNA of the CDR3 is TGCAGTGCTAGAGTATCCGTGGGCAATCAGCCCCAGCATTTT.

This clonotype was recorded once. The CDR3 sequence: CASSQPGQGFNQPQHF. As DNA, the CDR3 is TGTGCCAGTAGTCAACCGGGACAGGGCTTCAATCAGCCCCAGCATTTT. The chain is built from TRBV19 and TRBJ1-5; 9 bases align to TRBD1. Germline-derived CDR1 and CDR2 are LNHDA and SQIVND (reference sequence). The CDR3 is 16 residues long. With 5 bases clipped from V and 3 bases from J, the junction kept 8 bases outside the gene matches. Complete variable domain (other parts from reference TRBV19 and TRBJ1-5): DGGITQSPKYLFRKEGQNVTLSCEQNLNHDAMYWYRQDPGQGLRLIYYSQIVNDFQKGDIAEGYSVSREKKESFPLTVTSAQKNPTAFYLCASSQPGQGFNQPQHFGDGTRLSIL.

This chain joins TRBV29-1 and TRBJ2-5, with TRBD2 as a possible D gene (5 bases). The CDR3 sequence is 12 residues long. CDR1 is SQVTM, CDR2 ANQGSEA, per germline. V was pared by 1 base and J by 5 bases, with 8 bases between. The CDR3 nucleotides are TGCAGCGTTGAAGGGGAGTCGGAGACCCAGTACTTC. This sequence encodes CSVEGESETQYF. Variable domain in full (rest from reference TRBV29-1 and TRBJ2-5): SAVISQKPSRDICQRGTSLTIQCQVDSQVTMMFWYRQQPGQSLTLIATANQGSEATYESGFVIDKFPISRPNLTFSTLTVSNMSPEDSSIYLCSVEGESETQYFGPGTRLLVL.

The chain carries TRBV6-6 and TRBJ2-7; maybe TRBD1 (7 bases). The CDR3 covers 16 residues. Germline V gives CDR1 MNHNY, CDR2 SVGAGI (reference sequence). Trimming removed 4 bases at V and 2 bases at J, with 18 bases between. DNA for the CDR3: TGTGCCAGCAGTTGGACAGGAGCAGGGGAGGCCTACGAGCAGTACTTC. Translated, it gives CASSWTGAGEAYEQYF.

This clonotype showed up just a few times. The rearrangement uses TRBV7-2 and TRBJ2-3, with 7 bases aligning to TRBD2. The CDR3 length is 14 residues. Per germline, CDR1 SGHTA and CDR2 FQGNSA. V lost 6 bases, J lost 5 bases, and 8 bases stayed unmatched. This CDR3 is CASRMAGVIDTQYF. CDR3 bases: TGTGCCAGCAGGATGGCGGGAGTAATAGATACGCAGTATTTT.

With respect to this clonotype: A junction end diverges from the germline sequence, so it may reflect a read error. The rearrangement uses TRBV7-8 and TRBJ2-2; 9 bases line up with TRBD1. The CDR3 spans 15 residues. Germline CDR1 is SGHVS and CDR2 is FQNEAQ. As DNA, the CDR3 is TGTGTCAGCAGGTCTGGGACAGGGCCGACCGGGGAGCTGTTTTTT. As protein: CVSRSGTGPTGELFF.

V and J are TRBV7-2 and TRBJ1-5; TRBD1 matches 12 bases. The CDR3 is 17 residues long. Germline V lookup: CDR1 SGHTA, CDR2 FQGNSA. V shed 1 base and J 6 bases; nucleotides not matched to a gene: 7. CDR3 amino acids: CASSLEPGTGGLQPQHF. For the CDR3, the DNA is TGTGCCAGCAGCTTAGAACCCGGGACAGGGGGCCTTCAGCCCCAGCATTTT.

The genes are TRBV15 and TRBJ2-5, with D uncertain. Germline lookup yields CDR1 LNHNV and CDR2 YYDKDF (reference sequence). The CDR3 consists of 15 residues. Trimming removed 3 bases at V and 2 bases at J, with 13 bases between. The CDR3 DNA follows: TGTGCCACCAGCAGTGACCCTAGGGTTCAAGAGACCCAGTACTTC. Translation gives CATSSDPRVQETQYF.

In its sample, this clonotype was seen many times. This rearrangement joins TRBV7-9 to TRBJ1-1; D unclear. The germline gives CDR1 SEHNR, CDR2 FQNEAQ (reference sequence). There are 13 residues in the CDR3. The V end was cut by 1 base, the J end by 8 bases, with 11 bases between. The CDR3 is CASSLGVSEEAFF. Written as DNA, the CDR3 is TGTGCCAGCAGCTTAGGGGTCTCTGAGGAAGCTTTCTTT.

Ten or more counts support this clonotype. The chain carries TRBV7-9 and TRBJ2-5, with 8 bases that match TRBD1. CDR3 length: 18 residues. Germline V gene lookup returns CDR1 SEHNR and CDR2 FQNEAQ (reference sequence). V lost 5 bases to trimming and J lost 9 bases; unmatched junction nucleotides: 23. The CDR3 sequence: CASSPPNQDRVAQWAQYF. CDR3 DNA sequence: TGTGCCAGCAGCCCACCAAACCAGGACAGGGTGGCCCAGTGGGCCCAGTACTTC.

This chain connects TRBV20-1 to TRBJ1-2; D possibly corresponds to TRBD1 (6 bases). The V and J ends lost 6 bases and 8 bases respectively, with 16 bases between them. In germline, CDR1 is DFQATT, CDR2 SNEGSKA (reference sequence). CDR3 size: 12 residues. The CDR3 here is CSAARGAWGYTF. In DNA, the CDR3 is TGCAGTGCCGCAAGGGGGGCGTGGGGCTACACCTTC.